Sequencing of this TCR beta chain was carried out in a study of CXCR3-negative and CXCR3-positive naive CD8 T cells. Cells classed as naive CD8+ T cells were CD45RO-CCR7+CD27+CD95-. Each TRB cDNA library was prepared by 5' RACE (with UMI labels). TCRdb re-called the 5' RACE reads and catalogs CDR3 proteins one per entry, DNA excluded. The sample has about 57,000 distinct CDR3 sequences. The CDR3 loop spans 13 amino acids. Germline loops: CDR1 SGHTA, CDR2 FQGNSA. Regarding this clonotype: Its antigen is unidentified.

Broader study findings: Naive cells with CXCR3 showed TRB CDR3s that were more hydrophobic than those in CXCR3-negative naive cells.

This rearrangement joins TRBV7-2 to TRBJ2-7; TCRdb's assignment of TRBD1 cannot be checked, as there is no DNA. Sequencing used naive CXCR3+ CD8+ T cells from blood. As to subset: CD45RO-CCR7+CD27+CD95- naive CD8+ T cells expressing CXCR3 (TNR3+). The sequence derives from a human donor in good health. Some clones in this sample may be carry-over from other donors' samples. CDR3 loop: CASSFDSYYEQYF.